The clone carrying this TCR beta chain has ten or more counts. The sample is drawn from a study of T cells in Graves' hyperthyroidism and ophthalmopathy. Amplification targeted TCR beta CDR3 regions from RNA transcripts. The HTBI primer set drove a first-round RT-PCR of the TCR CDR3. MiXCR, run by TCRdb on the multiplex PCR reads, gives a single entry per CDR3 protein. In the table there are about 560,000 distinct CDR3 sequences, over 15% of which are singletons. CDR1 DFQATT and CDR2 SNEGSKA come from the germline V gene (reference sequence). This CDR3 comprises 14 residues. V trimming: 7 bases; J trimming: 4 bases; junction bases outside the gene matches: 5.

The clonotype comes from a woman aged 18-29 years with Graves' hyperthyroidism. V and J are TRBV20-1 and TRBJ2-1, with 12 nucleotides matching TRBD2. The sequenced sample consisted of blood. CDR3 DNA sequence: TGCAGTGTGACTAGCGGGGGCCTGTACAATGAGCAGTTCTTC. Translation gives CSVTSGGLYNEQFF.